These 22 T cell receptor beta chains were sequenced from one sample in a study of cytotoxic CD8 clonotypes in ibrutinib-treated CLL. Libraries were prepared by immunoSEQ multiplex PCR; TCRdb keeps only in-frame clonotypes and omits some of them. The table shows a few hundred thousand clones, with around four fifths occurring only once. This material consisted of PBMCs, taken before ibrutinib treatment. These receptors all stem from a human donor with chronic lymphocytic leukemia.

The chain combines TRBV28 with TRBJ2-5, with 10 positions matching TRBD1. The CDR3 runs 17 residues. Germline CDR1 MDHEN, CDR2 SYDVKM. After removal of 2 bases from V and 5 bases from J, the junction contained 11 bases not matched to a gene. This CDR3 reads CASSLLVTGGIGETQYF. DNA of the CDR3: TGTGCCAGCAGTTTACTTGTGACAGGGGGCATTGGGGAGACCCAGTACTTC.

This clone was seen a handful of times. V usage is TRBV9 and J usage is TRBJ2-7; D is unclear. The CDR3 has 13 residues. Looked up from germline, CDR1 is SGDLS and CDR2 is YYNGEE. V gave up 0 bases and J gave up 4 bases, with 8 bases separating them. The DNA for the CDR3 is TGTGCCAGCAGCGTAGGGCAGTTGTACGAGCAGTACTTC. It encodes CASSVGQLYEQYF. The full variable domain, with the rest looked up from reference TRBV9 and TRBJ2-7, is DSGVTQTPKHLITATGQRVTLRCSPRSGDLSVYWYQQSLDQGLQFLIQYYNGEERAKGNILERFSAQQFPDLHSELNLSSLELGDSALYFCASSVGQLYEQYFGPGTRLTVT.

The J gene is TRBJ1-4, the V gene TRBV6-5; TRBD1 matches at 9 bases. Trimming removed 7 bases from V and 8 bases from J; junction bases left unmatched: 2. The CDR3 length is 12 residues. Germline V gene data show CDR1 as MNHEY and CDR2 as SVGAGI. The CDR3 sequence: CASTTGGEKLFF. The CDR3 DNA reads TGTGCCAGCACGACAGGGGGGGAAAAACTGTTTTTT.

The CDR3 is CASSIGWKNEQFF. CDR3 nucleotide sequence: TGTGCCAGTAGTATTGGGTGGAAAAATGAGCAGTTCTTC. V usage is TRBV19 and J usage is TRBJ2-1; D ambiguous. The CDR3 has 13 amino acids. Germline loops: CDR1 LNHDA, CDR2 SQIVND (reference sequence). Trimming took off 3 bases at V and 7 bases at J, with 10 bases between the two ends.

CDR3 residues: CASGLAQGIGNQPQHF. The CDR3 DNA reads as TGTGCTAGTGGTTTGGCCCAGGGGATTGGCAATCAGCCCCAGCATTTT. The rearrangement uses TRBV12-5 and TRBJ1-5; weak D call: TRBD1 (6 bases). The CDR3 contains 16 residues. Germline CDR1 is LGHNT and CDR2 is FRNRAP. V lost 1 base, J lost 2 bases, and 12 bases lay in between.

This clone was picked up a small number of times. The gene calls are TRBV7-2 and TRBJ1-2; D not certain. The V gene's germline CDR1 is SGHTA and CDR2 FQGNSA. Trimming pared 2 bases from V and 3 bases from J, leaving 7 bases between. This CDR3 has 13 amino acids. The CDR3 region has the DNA TGTGCCAGCAGCTTAACGCAGGACTATGGCTACACCTTC. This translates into CASSLTQDYGYTF.

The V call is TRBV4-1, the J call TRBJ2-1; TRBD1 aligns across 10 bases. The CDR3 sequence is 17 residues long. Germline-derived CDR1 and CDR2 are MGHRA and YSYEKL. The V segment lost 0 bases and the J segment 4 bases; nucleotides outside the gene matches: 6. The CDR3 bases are TGCGCCAGCAGCCAAGATCAGGGACAGGGGATTTACAATGAGCAGTTCTTC. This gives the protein CASSQDQGQGIYNEQFF.

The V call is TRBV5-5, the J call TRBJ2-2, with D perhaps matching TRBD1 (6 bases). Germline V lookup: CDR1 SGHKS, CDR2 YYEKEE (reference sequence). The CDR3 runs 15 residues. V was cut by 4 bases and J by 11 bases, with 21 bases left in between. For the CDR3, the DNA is TGTGCCAGCAGCCGAGGTGGGGGCTACCGGCGAGAGCTGTTTTTT. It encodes CASSRGGGYRRELFF.

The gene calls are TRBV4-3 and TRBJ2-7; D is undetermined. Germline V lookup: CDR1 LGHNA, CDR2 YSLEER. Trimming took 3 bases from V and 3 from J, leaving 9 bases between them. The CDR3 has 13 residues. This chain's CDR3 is CASSQTTGYEQYF. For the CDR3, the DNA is TGCGCCAGCAGCCAGACGACTGGCTACGAGCAGTACTTC.

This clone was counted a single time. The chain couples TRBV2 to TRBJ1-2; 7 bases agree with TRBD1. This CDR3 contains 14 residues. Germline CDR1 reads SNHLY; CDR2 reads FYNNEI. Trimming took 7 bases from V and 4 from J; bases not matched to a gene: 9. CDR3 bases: TGTGCCAGCACCGTTGAAGACAGGGCCTATGGCTACACCTTC. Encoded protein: CASTVEDRAYGYTF.

The CDR3, as DNA: TGTGCCAGCAGTGAAGACATCCGCTCCTACGAGCAGTACTTC. Translating gives CASSEDIRSYEQYF. The gene calls are TRBV6-1 and TRBJ2-7; D call uncertain. The CDR3 loop spans 14 amino acids. Germline loops: CDR1 MNHNS, CDR2 SASEGT. The V end lost 1 base, the J end lost 0 bases, and 7 bases lay between the germline ends.

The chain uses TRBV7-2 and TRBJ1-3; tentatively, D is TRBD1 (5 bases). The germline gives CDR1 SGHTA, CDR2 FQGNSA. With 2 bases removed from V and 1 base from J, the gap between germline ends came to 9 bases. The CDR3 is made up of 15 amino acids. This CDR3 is CASSLFGGSGNTIYF. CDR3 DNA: TGTGCCAGCAGCTTATTTGGGGGGTCTGGAAACACCATATATTTT.

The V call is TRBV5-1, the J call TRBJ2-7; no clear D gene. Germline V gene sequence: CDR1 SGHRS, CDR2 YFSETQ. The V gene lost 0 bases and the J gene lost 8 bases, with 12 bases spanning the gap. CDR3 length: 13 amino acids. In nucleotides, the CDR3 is TGCGCCAGCAGCTTGGGAACAATTCATCAGCAGTACTTC. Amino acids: CASSLGTIHQQYF.

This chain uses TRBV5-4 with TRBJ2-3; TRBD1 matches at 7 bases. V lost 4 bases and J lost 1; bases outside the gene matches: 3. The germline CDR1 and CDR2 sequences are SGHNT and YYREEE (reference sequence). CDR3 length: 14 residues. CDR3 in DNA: TGTGCCAGCAGCGGTGGACAGGGCACAGATACGCAGTATTTT. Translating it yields CASSGGQGTDTQYF.

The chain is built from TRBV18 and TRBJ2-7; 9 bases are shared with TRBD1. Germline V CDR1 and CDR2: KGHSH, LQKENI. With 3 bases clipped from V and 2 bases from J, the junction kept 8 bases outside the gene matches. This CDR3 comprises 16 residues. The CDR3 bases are TGTGCCAGCTCACCTCGCGGACAGGGGAGCGCCTACGAGCAGTACTTC. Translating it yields CASSPRGQGSAYEQYF. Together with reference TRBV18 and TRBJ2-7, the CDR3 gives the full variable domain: NAGVMQNPRHLVRRRGQEARLRCSPMKGHSHVYWYRQLPEEGLKFMVYLQKENIIDESGMPKERFSAEFPKEGPSILRIQQVVRGDSAAYFCASSPRGQGSAYEQYFGPGTRLTVT.

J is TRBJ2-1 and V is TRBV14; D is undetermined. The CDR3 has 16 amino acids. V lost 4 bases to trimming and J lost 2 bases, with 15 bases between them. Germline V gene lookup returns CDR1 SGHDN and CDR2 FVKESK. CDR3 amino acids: CASSLPSRDAYNEQFF. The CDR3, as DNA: TGTGCCAGCAGCCTCCCTTCGCGAGACGCCTACAATGAGCAGTTCTTC.

The CDR3 here is CASSRNQQETQYF. In DNA, the CDR3 is TGTGCCAGCTCCCGGAACCAACAAGAGACCCAGTACTTC. The chain has TRBV6-1 and TRBJ2-5; D remains ambiguous. The CDR3 extends over 13 amino acids. The germline V and J ends were trimmed by 8 bases and 2 bases, with 12 bases remaining between them. Germline CDR1 and CDR2: MNHNS and SASEGT.

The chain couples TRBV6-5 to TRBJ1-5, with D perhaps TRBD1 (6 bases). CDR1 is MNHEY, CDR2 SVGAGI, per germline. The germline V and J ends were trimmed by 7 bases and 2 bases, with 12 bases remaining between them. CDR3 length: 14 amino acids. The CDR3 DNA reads TGTGCCAGCAAGGACCCAGGGGGCAATCAGCCCCAGCATTTT. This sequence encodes CASKDPGGNQPQHF.

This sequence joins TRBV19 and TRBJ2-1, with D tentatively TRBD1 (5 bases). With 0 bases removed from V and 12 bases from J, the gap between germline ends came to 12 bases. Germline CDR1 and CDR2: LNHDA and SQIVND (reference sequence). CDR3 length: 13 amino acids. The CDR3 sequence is CASSIDSQGGQFF. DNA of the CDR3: TGTGCCAGTAGTATAGATAGTCAGGGCGGGCAGTTCTTC.

The CDR3 region has the DNA TGCGCCAGCAGACAAACTCACTCCGGGTGGTACCAAGAGACCCAGTACTTC. It is translated as CASRQTHSGWYQETQYF. The chain has TRBV5-1 and TRBJ2-5; D gene uncertain. The CDR3 spans 17 residues. The germline gives CDR1 SGHRS, CDR2 YFSETQ. Trimming removed 5 bases from V and 0 bases from J, with 20 bases in between.

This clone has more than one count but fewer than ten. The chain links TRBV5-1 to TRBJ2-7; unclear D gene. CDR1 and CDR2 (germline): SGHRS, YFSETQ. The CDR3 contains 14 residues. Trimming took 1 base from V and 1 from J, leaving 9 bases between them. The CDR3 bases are TGCGCCAGCAGCTTGAAGGACGCTTCCTACGAGCAGTACTTC. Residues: CASSLKDASYEQYF.

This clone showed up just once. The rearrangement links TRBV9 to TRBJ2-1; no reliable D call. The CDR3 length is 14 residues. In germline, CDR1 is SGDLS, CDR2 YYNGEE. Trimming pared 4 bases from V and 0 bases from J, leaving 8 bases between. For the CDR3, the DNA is TGTGCCAGCAGCTATGGGGACTCCTACAATGAGCAGTTCTTC. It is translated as CASSYGDSYNEQFF.